This T cell receptor beta chain was sequenced for a study of T cell responses to AZD1222 COVID-19 vaccine. As regards this clone: Its target is not known.

Findings of the study overall: Clonal diversity may have been underestimated in mostly white British donors.

TCRdb keeps only in-frame clones here, not all; method: immunoSEQ multiplex PCR. This repertoire shows about 73,000 clones, about 87% found once; its top ten account for about 20%. This CDR3 spans 16 amino acids. The V gene's germline CDR1 is LNHNV and CDR2 YYDKDF (reference sequence). Trimming cost V 5 bases and J 3 bases, with 20 bases left between them. This receptor was obtained from an adult in good health. V and J are TRBV15 and TRBJ2-7; D is undetermined. Sample: peripheral blood, taken on day 0 of AZD1222 vaccination. The CDR3 here is CATSGRSGLPRYEQYF. DNA for the CDR3: TGTGCCACCAGCGGTCGTAGTGGCTTGCCCCGCTACGAGCAGTACTTC. The full variable domain, in which reference TRBV15 and TRBJ2-7 provide the parts outside the CDR3, is DAMVIQNPRYQVTQFGKPVTLSCSQTLNHNVMYWYQQKSSQAPKLLFHYYDKDFNNEADTPDNFQSRRPNTSFCFLDIRSPGLGDTAMYLCATSGRSGLPRYEQYFGPGTRLTVT.